Each of the 4 T cell receptor beta chains below was sequenced from the same sample in a study of Ad26.COV2.S vaccination and SARS-CoV-2 variants. Treatment in this sample: some 19 received Ad26.COV2.S at low or high dose, single or two shots; roughly five received placebo; per-sample allocation not given. It was on day 63 after the first vaccine or placebo injection that samples were taken. The data were produced by immunoSEQ multiplex PCR, yet TCRdb's version contains in-frame clones alone and is incomplete. Among approximately 340,000 clones listed, about 88% were seen once. This specimen consisted of peripheral blood, obtained in a trial of Ad26.COV2.S vaccine versus placebo. These receptors came from a person between 18 and 65 years old who received the Ad26.COV2.S COVID-19 vaccine or a placebo.

The chain has TRBV7-2 and TRBJ1-1; D not certain. This CDR3 is 14 amino acids long. Germline lookup yields CDR1 SGHTA and CDR2 FQGNSA. V was cut by 5 bases and J by 4 bases, with 14 bases left in between. The CDR3 nucleotides are TGTGCCAGCAGCCGTAGGGAAGGAGGCACTGAAGCTTTCTTT. Its protein product is CASSRREGGTEAFF. Full variable domain (rest looked up from reference TRBV7-2 and TRBJ1-1): GAGVSQSPSNKVTEKGKDVELRCDPISGHTALYWYRQSLGQGLEFLIYFQGNSAPDKSGLPSDRFSAERTGGSVSTLTIQRTQQEDSAVYLCASSRREGGTEAFFGQGTRLTVV.

This clone showed up just a few times. V is TRBV5-1 and J is TRBJ1-5, with D hard to call. Germline V gene data show CDR1 as SGHRS and CDR2 as YFSETQ. V shed 0 bases and J shed 0 bases, with 7 bases lying between them. The CDR3 contains 15 residues. CDR3 coding DNA: TGCGCCAGCAGCTTGGGCGGGCTTAGCAATCAGCCCCAGCATTTT. This translates into CASSLGGLSNQPQHF. The variable domain in full, completed from reference TRBV5-1 and TRBJ1-5, reads KAGVTQTPRYLIKTRGQQVTLSCSPISGHRSVSWYQQTPGQGLQFLFEYFSETQRNKGNFPGRFSGRQFSNSRSEMNVSTLELGDSALYLCASSLGGLSNQPQHFGDGTRLSIL.

The chain uses TRBV5-4 and TRBJ2-3, with D perhaps matching TRBD1 (6 bases). Germline assignment: CDR1 SGHNT and CDR2 YYREEE (reference sequence). CDR3 length: 20 residues. The V end was cut by 5 bases, the J end by 0 bases, with 28 bases between. CDR3 loop: CASSFSGTQWTLTSTDTQYF. The CDR3 bases are TGTGCCAGCAGTTTTTCCGGGACACAGTGGACGTTAACTAGCACAGATACGCAGTATTTT.

This clone has a single count. The chain uses TRBV6-2 or TRBV6-3 and TRBJ2-2; D gene uncertain. V lost 5 bases, J lost 0 bases, and 10 bases lay in between. The CDR3 is 15 amino acids. Germline CDR1 and CDR2: MNHEY and SVGEGT. CDR3 coding DNA: TGTGCCAGCAGTACCGCGAGGACGAACACCGGGGAGCTGTTTTTT. Encoded protein: CASSTARTNTGELFF.